Sequencing of this TCR beta chain was carried out in a study of cytomegalovirus exposure and HLA in healthy donors (dated by TCRdb to 2016 to 2017). Notes on the research overall: According to an earlier analysis of 550 to 700 of the donors, some 180 million T cells yielded 90 million to 140 million unique TCR beta sequences and about 300 Gb of sequence data. A later genetic analysis used genome-wide SNP genotypes for about 65% of the 666 donors, treating that subset as a discovery cohort. HLA typing included class I and class II loci at four-digit resolution. Among approximately 370 genotyped donors of the cohort, an average of roughly 230,000 unique TCR beta nucleotide sequences was sequenced per donor, of which about 18% were non-productive. The study aimed to test whether cataloging public T cell receptors could reveal signatures of past pathogen exposure. Every repertoire in the discovery cohort had been generated on one and the same sequencing platform. Besides the first cohort of around 670 subjects, a separate validation cohort made up of over 95 different subjects was used. The number of donors typed differed by locus, with roughly 620-640 for A, B, C, DRB1 and DQB1, around 500 for DQA1, 600 to 610 for DPA1, and 400 to 490 for DPB1. In a later analysis, previously published TCR beta repertoires from some 640 donors were re-analyzed and high-resolution HLA genotyping was added so that TCR occurrence patterns could be studied. Of the approximately 400 genotyped donors, approximately 83% fell in the genetic ancestry cluster associated with self-reported Caucasian donors. Rather than drawing on any new phenotypic data, the later analysis identified candidate immune exposures from TCR beta sequences and the way those sequences occurred across donors. Roughly 5 DR-DQ haplotypes were handled as single units for association and clustering because linkage in the cohort was strong. The T cell repertoires of several hundred subjects were profiled by immunosequencing and related to cytomegalovirus serostatus. An earlier analysis of 587 of the donors applied high-throughput TCR beta sequencing to assess whether each TCR beta V gene segment acted as functional or pseudogenic. Donor age, sex, ethnicity and CMV serostatus were compiled alongside the repertoire data. The study combined high-throughput TCR immunosequencing, statistical association of individual TCRs with disease status, and machine learning to predict cytomegalovirus infection status. Roughly 310 gigabases of sequencing data and tens of millions of unique TCR sequences were included in an early release covering around 600 HLA-typed donors. Beyond this particular receptor, the publication reports: Cytomegalovirus status was reported to be diagnosed by the classifier with high specificity and sensitivity in both the original and validation cohorts. Assigning TCR associations to individual alleles was difficult when HLA alleles, especially DR and DQ, strongly co-occurred. In a later analysis, the rate of TCR association differed among HLA loci, with DRB1 alleles having the most associated TCRs and HLA-C alleles having the fewest. The earlier analysis of 587 of the donors excluded seventeen rarely observed V segments, including chromosome 9 orphons, because counts were too low. According to a later analysis, most CMV-associated TCR beta chains appeared to be HLA-restricted, and the HLA associations seemed to be driven largely by CMV exposure. A later analysis reported that several top co-occurrence clusters appeared linked to parvovirus B19, influenza, CMV and Epstein-Barr virus. Because HLA typing was unavailable for some donors at each locus, only the typed subset was used in association tests. The study gave a list of under 200 TCR beta chains associated with cytomegalovirus. The only immune exposure information available for the cohort was CMV serostatus. Specific HLA alleles were associated with 18,000 or so TCR beta sequences at a false discovery rate of 0.05 in a later analysis. Across donors, most TCR sequences were observed very rarely, whereas some public TCRs were present in many individuals. In a later genetic analysis, a missense DCLRE1C variant was associated with V-gene and J-gene trimming of TCR beta chains, and the association was replicated in an independent cohort. A further reported finding was that TCR beta sequences accurately predicted the HLA-A and HLA-B alleles for most subjects in the first cohort. The 87-base-pair reads could not distinguish some IMGT-functional V segments, including TRBV6-2 and TRBV6-3, so those segments were excluded. Compared with equally common non-associated chains, HLA-associated TCR beta chains in a later analysis were more clonally expanded and had lower generation probabilities. In an earlier analysis of approximately 590 of the donors, most TCR beta V segments appeared in productive rearrangements about 87% or about 30% of the time, broadly matching IMGT annotations. In this cohort, only TCR beta chains were sequenced, and detectable features were limited by the absence of alpha or paired-chain data. The authors suggested that the approach could potentially be extended to other disease states and immunological phenotypes. A cluster of highly shared sequence variants was judged likely to represent a technical artifact of the sequencing pipeline. Correlated functional status among segregating V segments might be attributable to linkage disequilibrium, but an unknown experimental factor could not be ruled out. A few of the identified cytomegalovirus-associated TCR beta chains were confirmed in vitro to be specific for cytomegalovirus antigens. According to a later genetic analysis, donors in an Asian-associated ancestry cluster had fewer N-insertions in productive TCRs than the approximately 670-donor mean. Roughly uniform sequencing depth across donors was assumed in presence/absence analyses, although this assumption may not hold.

The germline ends are 11 bases apart after V is trimmed by 4 bases and J by 5 bases. Including cysteine and phenylalanine, the CDR3 has 13 amino acids. The read is trimmed to its CDR3 DNA, 39 bases read in frame from base 1. CDR1 MGHDK and CDR2 SYGVNS are derived from the germline V gene. As to this clone: Its antigen is still unknown. Base qualities are not recorded, but no much larger clone differs from it by a single base.

The protocol used for the library was the immunoSEQ multiplex PCR assay. The multiplex PCR relied on a mix of 60 forward primers for TCR Vbeta segments and 13 reverse primers for TCR Jbeta segments. The CDR3 region of rearranged TCR beta genes was amplified from genomic DNA with a multiplex PCR assay. The amplified TCR beta libraries were sequenced on the Illumina HiSeq System as 87-base-pair reads. The original pipeline was this. In a later analysis, 70 million to 95 million unique TCR beta chains were counted across the roughly 670 repertoires, and approximately 11 million of these chains were shared by at least two donors. Raw reads were error-corrected and collapsed into unique sequences by a nearest-neighbor algorithm in which closely related sequences were merged to remove PCR and sequencing errors. Alignment of CDR3 sequences to IMGT reference sequences was used to assign V, D and J gene segments. For a sequence to be retained, a match of at least six nucleotides to both a V gene segment and a J gene segment was required. A rearrangement counted as productive if the CDR3 had no stop codons and remained in frame with V and J, and every other rearrangement counted as non-productive. CDR3 was defined by IMGT convention, running from the second conserved V-encoded cysteine to the conserved J-encoded phenylalanine. Sequences without an unambiguous match to a single V gene segment were excluded from the earlier analysis of about 630 of the donors. In an earlier analysis of 587 of the donors, a V segment was called functional when productive rearrangements were above 56.7%, and segregating when the standard deviation between donors exceeded 5%. A statistical classification framework was built to diagnose cytomegalovirus status from the catalog of TCR beta chain sequences. A later analysis assigned V and J genes by comparing TCR nucleotide sequences with IMGT/GENE-DB human TR gene sequences. The TCRdist pipeline was used in a later analysis to assign CDR3 sequences and most-parsimonious VDJ recombination scenarios. In a later analysis, every TCR beta chain was defined by the combination of its CDR3 amino acid sequence and its V-gene family, and reads without a unique V-gene family were dropped. A later analysis removed roughly 590 highly shared, low-generation-probability nucleotide sequences to deal with suspected cross-contamination and a sequencing artifact. In a later analysis, a clonal expansion index for each public chain was calculated from normalized within-repertoire ranks of inferred template counts. A later analysis computed generation probabilities with a VDJ recombination model fitted to out-of-frame rearrangements, and checked the results against IGoR. In a later analysis, hypergeometric tests were used to score TCR-TCR, TCR-HLA and TCR-CMV co-occurrence, with a repertoire-size bias correction applied to TCR pairs. In a later analysis, false discovery rates were estimated by permuting HLA or CMV assignments 20 times. In a later analysis, co-occurring TCRs were grouped using DBSCAN, with TCRdist sequence similarity added in when clustering inside HLA-allele-positive subsets. Repertoires with fewer than 30,000 or more than 120,000 public chains were left out of co-occurrence clustering, as were about five repertoires with anomalous nucleotide sharing. The table was pulled from immuneACCESS by TCRdb, which kept in-frame rearrangements only. Such tables lose some clones; where checked, under half of the loss comes from unresolved V genes, and the rest has no known cause. That table is the source of V, J and clone size, and D and trimming were worked out from the DNA. This sample has 90,000 to 110,000 clones in its table, and approximately 69% of those were observed once. In total, the top ten clones hold 3% to 3.5% of the sample.

The cohort consisted of 600 to 700 healthy bone marrow donors. At the time of sampling, all cohort members were nominally healthy, though unrecorded immune exposures were likely present. The donor tested CMV seronegative, placing the donor among the approximately 400 seronegative members of the cohort. Each donor provided a peripheral blood sample, and peripheral blood mononuclear cells were used for TCR beta sequencing. The Qiagen DNeasy Blood Extraction Kit was used to extract genomic DNA from the blood cell samples. This receptor chain uses TRBV25-1 and TRBJ1-1, with no reliable assignment of the D segment. The sequenced material came from PBMCs. This clonotype was sampled from a young man in good health and CMV-seronegative. The CDR3 loop reads CASSGRGWTEAFF. The bases read TGTGCCAGCAGTGGAAGAGGATGGACTGAAGCTTTCTTT. Beyond the CDR3, the reference TRBV25-1 and TRBJ1-1 genes provide the residues; the full variable domain reads: EADIYQTPRYLVIGTGKKITLECSQTMGHDKMYWYQQDPGMELHLIHYSYGVNSTEKGDLSSESTVSRIRTEHFPLTLESARPSHTSQYLCASSGRGWTEAFFGQGTRLTVV.